The T cell receptor beta chain described here comes from a study of patients and donors after allogeneic stem cell transplantation. CDR3 size: 13 residues. The germline V gene encodes CDR1 SNHLY and CDR2 FYNNEI. V lost 5 bases to trimming and J lost 7 bases, with 15 bases between them. TCRdb re-called the RT-PCR reads through MiXCR, storing one row per CDR3 protein. The sample includes under 170,000 distinct CDR3 sequences, over 30% of them seen just once. Sequenced input: blood, either unsorted or a sorted T cell fraction (not recorded which). The sequence was collected from a human donor who was either an allogeneic HSCT recipient or a stem cell or donor lymphocyte infusion donor (not recorded which). It is not recorded whose cells these are; they may come from a transplant donor. J is TRBJ2-7 and V is TRBV2; perhaps D is TRBD1 or TRBD2 (5 bases each). The chain's CDR3 is CASSSLGVGEQYV. CDR3 in DNA: TGTGCCAGCAGTTCCCTGGGGGTGGGAGAGCAGTACGTC.